These 5 T cell receptor beta chains were sequenced from one sample in a study of blood T cell repertoires in COVID-19. TCRdb's table, derived via immunoSEQ multiplex PCR, lists solely in-frame clones and lacks some. This sample has about 280,000 clones, with about four fifths found just once. Input material: PBMCs or T cells enriched from blood (not recorded which). The receptors were sampled from a man aged 35 to 55 who had been exposed to COVID-19.

This clone has a count of ten or more. The V and J genes are TRBV29-1 and TRBJ2-7; D may be TRBD2 (8 bases). Trimming took off 4 bases at V and 2 bases at J, with 27 bases between the two ends. CDR1 is SQVTM, CDR2 ANQGSEA, per germline. CDR3 length equals 18 residues. The CDR3 reads CSVVGAEGAGGSPYEQYF. The CDR3 region has the DNA TGCAGCGTTGTAGGGGCCGAGGGGGCGGGAGGAAGCCCCTACGAGCAGTACTTC.

V usage is TRBV4-2 and J usage is TRBJ2-3; 11 positions match TRBD2. The ends lost 0 bases at V and 2 bases at J; junction bases unmatched: 13. The CDR3 length is 20 residues. In germline, CDR1 is LGHNA, CDR2 YNFKEQ. This CDR3 reads CASSQEPQPGLAAYTDTQYF. The CDR3 bases are TGTGCCAGCAGCCAAGAACCGCAACCGGGACTAGCGGCTTACACAGATACGCAGTATTTT.

The J gene is TRBJ1-1, the V gene TRBV7-3; 9 nucleotides match TRBD1. This CDR3 spans 13 amino acids. Germline V gives CDR1 SGHTA, CDR2 FQGTGA. V dropped 6 bases and J dropped 11; count of bases not matched to a gene: 10. CDR3 coding DNA: TGTGCCAGCAGTTTTCGGGACAGGGACGAGGCTTTCTTT. It specifies CASSFRDRDEAFF. Variable domain in full (rest from reference TRBV7-3 and TRBJ1-1): GAGVSQTPSNKVTEKGKYVELRCDPISGHTALYWYRQSLGQGPEFLIYFQGTGAADDSGLPNDRFFAVRPEGSVSTLKIQRTERGDSAVYLCASSFRDRDEAFFGQGTRLTVV.

The rearrangement uses TRBV12-3 or TRBV12-4 and TRBJ1-1; no firm D call. The CDR3 runs 11 residues. Trimming took 3 bases from V and 5 from J, leaving 4 bases between them. As DNA, the CDR3 is TGTGCCAGCAGTTTTTCAACTGAAGCTTTCTTT. Its protein product is CASSFSTEAFF.

This chain uses TRBV18 with TRBJ1-5; D gene unclear. This CDR3 has 13 residues. The germline V gene has CDR1 KGHSH and CDR2 LQKENI. The V gene lost 3 bases and the J gene lost 8 bases, with 11 bases spanning the gap. For the CDR3, the DNA is TGTGCCAGCTCACCCCCTCTACTGGAGCCCCAGCATTTT. It yields the protein CASSPPLLEPQHF.